The rows below give T cell receptor beta chains drawn from one sample of a study of T cells in Graves' hyperthyroidism and ophthalmopathy. Using its own MiXCR run on the multiplex PCR reads, TCRdb lists one record per CDR3 protein. This sample has fewer than 900,000 distinct CDR3 sequences, with approximately 18% found just once. The sample was blood. The source of these receptors is a woman between 45 and 65 years old with Graves' hyperthyroidism that later progressed to Graves' ophthalmopathy. CDR3s include the opening cysteine and the closing phenylalanine or tryptophan. A D gene is named only where the DNA matches it firmly. Where a row states a size, it is once, few, many or the class of an expanded clone; other rows omit it.

TRBV9	few	TRBD1	TRBJ2-2	TGTGCCAGCAGCGAAACACGGACAGGGGCGGCCGGGGAGCTGTTTTTT	CASSETRTGAAGELFF
TRBV12-3/TRBV12-4	many	TRBD2	TRBJ2-3	TGTGCCAGCAGACAGAGCGGGGGGGAGGTAGATACGCAGTATTTT	CASRQSGGEVDTQYF
TRBV5-8	few	TRBD1	TRBJ1-2	TGTGCCAGCACCAGAGAGGGACAGCGTCGCCACACCTTC	CASTREGQRRHTF
TRBV9	few	TRBD1	TRBJ1-4	TGCGCCAGCGGAATCCGGGGACAGCCTAATGAAAAACTGTTTTTT	CASGIRGQPNEKLFF
TRBV6-1	many	NA	TRBJ1-1	TGTGCCAGCAACACGAGGGGTACTGAAGCTTTCTTT	CASNTRGTEAFF
TRBV19	NA	NA	TRBJ2-2	TGTGCCAGTAGTATAGAGGGGGCTAGCCCACCTTTAACCGGGGAGCTGTTTTTT	CASSIEGASPPLTGELFF
TRBV6-4	NA	NA	TRBJ2-2	TGTGCCAGCAGTTACCGGGGATTCGGGACCGGGGAGCTGTTTTTT	CASSYRGFGTGELFF
TRBV11-2	many	NA	TRBJ2-7	TGTGCCAGCAGCTTGATCGCGGACTCCTACGAGCAGTACTTC	CASSLIADSYEQYF
TRBV5-5	few	NA	TRBJ1-1	TGTGCCAGCAGCTTCGTCCTCGGTGACACTGAAGCTTTCTTT	CASSFVLGDTEAFF
TRBV7-2	NA	NA	TRBJ2-3	TGTGCCAGCAGCTTAGGGGGGGCCCCAGATACGCAGTATTTT	CASSLGGAPDTQYF
TRBV11-2	many	TRBD2	TRBJ2-1	TGTGCCAGCAGCTCTCGAACTGGGACTAGCGGGGGCGGGGAGCAGTTCTTC	CASSSRTGTSGGGEQFF
TRBV7-7	NA	NA	TRBJ1-3	TGTGCTAGCAGCTTCTACCCCCCGGGGAGTACTGGAAACACCATATATTTT	CASSFYPPGSTGNTIYF
TRBV5-6	few	NA	TRBJ1-5	TGTGCCAGCAGCATCAGACAGCTTCTCAATCAGCCCCAGCATTTT	CASSIRQLLNQPQHF
TRBV7-9	NA	NA	TRBJ2-1	TGTGCCAGCGCGGTAGACGTAAGCTCCTACAATGAGCAGTTCTTC	CASAVDVSSYNEQFF
TRBV3-1	many	NA	TRBJ2-4	TGTGCCAGCAGCCAAGCCCCGAAGGGGACCATTCAGTACTTC	CASSQAPKGTIQYF
TRBV30	many	NA	TRBJ1-4	TGTGCCTGGGAAAACGAAAAACTGTTTTTT	CAWENEKLFF
TRBV5-1	many	NA	TRBJ2-3	TGCGCCAGCAGGGAAGGGGACACGCGCACAGATACGCAGTATTTT	CASREGDTRTDTQYF
TRBV5-6	many	NA	TRBJ1-2	TGTGCCAGCAGCTGGGACCGCGATATTCTCCAGGGCTATGGCTACACCTTC	CASSWDRDILQGYGYTF
TRBV3-1	many	TRBD2	TRBJ2-5	TGTGCCAGCAGCCCCGGGGGGCTAGCGGGGGTCAGCCAAGAGACCCAGTACTTC	CASSPGGLAGVSQETQYF
TRBV6-2/TRBV6-3	NA	TRBD2	TRBJ2-3	TGTGCCAGCAGATCCGGACTAGCGGGGCTTGTAGATACGCAGTATTTT	CASRSGLAGLVDTQYF
TRBV19	many	TRBD1	TRBJ1-1	TGTGCCAGTAGCCCGGACCCGGACAGGGAGAACACTGAAGCTTTCTTT	CASSPDPDRENTEAFF
TRBV5-4	few	NA	TRBJ1-2	TGTGCCAGCAGCTTGAGTAACTTATGGACCTTC	CASSLSNLWTF
TRBV27	few	NA	TRBJ2-7	TGTGCCAGCAGGCGCGGGACAGTCAGCTCCTACGAGCAGTACTTC	CASRRGTVSSYEQYF
TRBV5-1	NA	NA	TRBJ2-1	TGCGCCAGCAGCTTGAACTCCAATGAGCAGTTCTTC	CASSLNSNEQFF
TRBV28	NA	NA	TRBJ2-1	TGTGCCAGCAGTTTAATTCACAGATACAATGAGCAGTTCTTC	CASSLIHRYNEQFF
TRBV7-6	few	NA	TRBJ2-1	TGTGCCAGCAGCTCCTTTAGGACTCCCCACAATGAGCAGTTCTTC	CASSSFRTPHNEQFF
TRBV7-2	few	NA	TRBJ1-5	TGTGCCAGCGCTTCTTGGGGGAGCAATCAGCCCCAGCATTTT	CASASWGSNQPQHF
TRBV7-3	many	NA	TRBJ2-1	TGTGCCAGCAGCTCAGGGGCCGTCCTGAATGAGCAGTTCTTC	CASSSGAVLNEQFF
TRBV7-3	few	TRBD1	TRBJ1-5	TGTGCCAGCAGCCTCGCCGGGACAGGGGGAGATGGTAATCAGCCCCAGCATTTT	CASSLAGTGGDGNQPQHF
TRBV24-1	few	TRBD1	TRBJ2-2	TGTGCCACCAGTGATTCAGGACAGGGTCACACCGGGGAGCTGTTTTTT	CATSDSGQGHTGELFF
TRBV13	many	NA	TRBJ2-5	TGTGCCAGCAGCTTAGATCTGGTCGAGACCCAGTACTTC	CASSLDLVETQYF
TRBV5-1	NA	NA	TRBJ2-5	TGCGCCAGCAGCTTGGAAGGAGGGCGGCAGACCCAGTACTTC	CASSLEGGRQTQYF
TRBV4-1	NA	TRBD2	TRBJ2-2	TGCGCCAGCAGCCAAGCGGGGGGGATACGCACCGGGGAGCTGTTTTTT	CASSQAGGIRTGELFF
TRBV9	NA	NA	TRBJ2-7	TGTGCCAGCAGCGTTTTGCCCGAGGGGATCTCCGAGCAGTACTTC	CASSVLPEGISEQYF
TRBV12-3/TRBV12-4	few	TRBD2	TRBJ2-1	TGTGCCAGCACCACTCAGGGACTAGCGGGAACTGAGCAGTTCTTC	CASTTQGLAGTEQFF
TRBV18	many	TRBD1	TRBJ1-1	TGTGCCAGCTCACCGTCCGGGACAGCCGACACTGAAGCTTTCTTT	CASSPSGTADTEAFF
TRBV29-1	NA	TRBD1	TRBJ1-1	TGCAGCGTTGAAGATCGGGGAAGGACAGGGAACACTGAAGCTTTCTTT	CSVEDRGRTGNTEAFF
TRBV20-1	many	TRBD1	TRBJ1-2	TGCAGTGTCGATACGGGACAGGGAATCTATGGCTACACCTTC	CSVDTGQGIYGYTF